The 17 T cell receptor beta chains below all came from one sample that was sequenced in a study of ipilimumab plus nivolumab after autologous stem cell transplantation. Some clones are missing from TCRdb's copy, which holds only in-frame ones; the method was immunoSEQ multiplex PCR. The sample includes about 40,000 clones, 80% to 95% of them seen just once. Sequenced material: PBMCs, taken in a trial of ipilimumab plus nivolumab as post-transplant consolidation. The receptors here all came from a male donor with multiple myeloma.

The chain employs TRBV5-4 and TRBJ2-5; the D is unclear. The CDR3 has 14 amino acids. Germline V lookup: CDR1 SGHNT, CDR2 YYREEE (reference sequence). With 0 bases removed from V and 2 bases from J, the gap between germline ends came to 8 bases. The CDR3 nucleotides read TGTGCCAGCAGCTTGGCGGTAGCACAAGAGACCCAGTACTTC. It specifies CASSLAVAQETQYF.

This sequence joins TRBV11-2 and TRBJ1-4; D is unresolved. Per germline, CDR1 SGHAT and CDR2 FQNNGV. This CDR3 region has 13 residues. Trimming took 5 bases from V and 8 from J, leaving 12 bases between them. This chain's CDR3 is CASSRERLEKLFF. The CDR3 DNA reads as TGTGCCAGCAGCAGGGAAAGGCTAGAAAAACTGTTTTTT.

The V gene is TRBV27, the J gene TRBJ2-1; no clear D. The CDR3 covers 16 residues. Germline CDR1 and CDR2: MNHEY and SMNVEV (reference sequence). The V gene lost 5 bases and the J gene lost 0 bases, with 14 bases spanning the gap. CDR3 region: CASSHRTDISYNEQFF. As DNA, the CDR3 is TGTGCCAGCAGTCACCGGACCGATATCTCCTACAATGAGCAGTTCTTC.

This clone was recorded only once. The chain is built from TRBV5-4 and TRBJ2-7; 15 bases match TRBD2. This CDR3 has 16 amino acids. Looked up from germline, CDR1 is SGHNT and CDR2 is YYREEE (reference sequence). V lost 4 bases to trimming and J lost 7 bases; unmatched junction nucleotides: 9. The CDR3 here is CASSRGLAGGWGEQYF. The CDR3 DNA reads as TGTGCCAGCAGCCGGGGACTAGCGGGAGGTTGGGGGGAGCAGTACTTC.

The chain combines TRBV25-1 with TRBJ1-6; TRBD1 aligns across 9 bases. J lost 4 bases, V lost 5 bases, and 6 bases had no gene match. The CDR3 spans 16 residues. Per the germline V gene, CDR1 is MGHDK and CDR2 is SYGVNS. The CDR3, as DNA: TGTGCCAGCAGTACGACAGGGGGTTTTTATAATTCACCCCTCCACTTT. This translates into CASSTTGGFYNSPLHF. The full variable domain, in which reference TRBV25-1 and TRBJ1-6 provide the parts outside the CDR3, is EADIYQTPRYLVIGTGKKITLECSQTMGHDKMYWYQQDPGMELHLIHYSYGVNSTEKGDLSSESTVSRIRTEHFPLTLESARPSHTSQYLCASSTTGGFYNSPLHFGNGTRLTVT.

This chain connects TRBV19 to TRBJ1-5; 11 bases map to TRBD1. The germline gives CDR1 LNHDA, CDR2 SQIVND (reference sequence). This CDR3 has 14 amino acids. V trimming: 6 bases; J trimming: 7 bases; junction bases outside the gene matches: 5. CDR3 sequence: CASRGQGARQPQHF. CDR3 in DNA: TGTGCCAGTAGAGGACAGGGGGCCAGGCAGCCCCAGCATTTT.

This chain links TRBV4-2 with TRBJ2-1, with D possibly matching TRBD1 (6 bases). CDR1 and CDR2 from the germline V gene are LGHNA and YNFKEQ. The CDR3 contains 14 residues. Trimming removed 4 bases from V and 6 bases from J, with 13 bases in between. The CDR3 loop is CASSLSDRPNEQFF. CDR3 DNA sequence: TGTGCCAGCAGCCTATCGGACAGACCCAATGAGCAGTTCTTC.

The chain has TRBV5-1 and TRBJ1-1, with no clear D. The CDR3 runs to 15 residues. Trimming stripped 0 bases from V and 10 bases from J, with 19 bases between. Germline V gene sequence: CDR1 SGHRS, CDR2 YFSETQ. The CDR3 DNA follows: TGCGCCAGCAGCTTGGCTGGGGAGGTCGGATGGGGAGCTTTCTTT. Protein product: CASSLAGEVGWGAFF.

The chain uses TRBV2 and TRBJ1-5, with D tentatively TRBD1 (6 bases). The CDR3 spans 13 residues. The ends were cut back, 4 bases at V and 7 bases at J, with 11 bases in the middle. Germline V gives CDR1 SNHLY, CDR2 FYNNEI. DNA for the CDR3: TGTGCCAGCAGTGTGCGGGGGCGGCAGCCCCAGCATTTT. Residues: CASSVRGRQPQHF.

The rearrangement uses TRBV5-6 and TRBJ2-3; D unresolved. The CDR3 spans 12 residues. Germline CDR1 and CDR2: SGHDT and YYEEEE. V gave up 2 bases and J gave up 2 bases, with 3 bases separating them. The CDR3 DNA reads as TGTGCCAGCAGCTTCATCACAGATACGCAGTATTTT. It translates to CASSFITDTQYF.

The chain combines TRBV27 with TRBJ2-1; D is possibly TRBD1 or TRBD2 (6 bases each). This CDR3 is 13 amino acids long. Trimming cost V 11 bases and J 5 bases, with 16 bases left between them. Germline assignment: CDR1 MNHEY and CDR2 SMNVEV (reference sequence). The CDR3 DNA reads as TGTGCCTGCTCGTGGGGGGCTAACAATGAGCAGTTCTTC. This translates into CACSWGANNEQFF.

This sequence joins TRBV15 and TRBJ1-4, with TRBD1 matching 7 bases. Germline-derived CDR1 and CDR2 are LNHNV and YYDKDF (reference sequence). Unmatched junction bases numbered 4, after V lost 3 bases and J lost 3 bases. CDR3 length: 15 residues. Here the CDR3 DNA reads TGTGCCACCAGCAGGGGGACAGAAGCTAATGAAAAACTGTTTTTT. It yields the protein CATSRGTEANEKLFF.

V is TRBV7-9 and J is TRBJ2-5; possible D gene TRBD2, 6 bases. Looked up from germline, CDR1 is SEHNR and CDR2 is FQNEAQ (reference sequence). The CDR3 length is 13 residues. Trimming pared 3 bases from V and 5 bases from J, leaving 10 bases between. CDR3 in DNA: TGTGCCAGCAGCTTTGCGGGGTTGGAGACCCAGTACTTC. Encoded protein: CASSFAGLETQYF.

This sequence joins TRBV5-5 and TRBJ2-4; 9 positions agree with TRBD1. Germline V gives CDR1 SGHKS, CDR2 YYEKEE (reference sequence). There are 14 residues in the CDR3. Trimming at V came to 3 bases and at J to 7 bases, leaving 5 bases not matched to a gene. The CDR3 DNA sequence: TGTGCCAGCAGCTCCCGGGACAGGGTGAACATTCAGTACTTC. Amino acid sequence: CASSSRDRVNIQYF. The variable domain in full, completed from reference TRBV5-5 and TRBJ2-4, reads DAGVTQSPTHLIKTRGQQVTLRCSPISGHKSVSWYQQVLGQGPQFIFQYYEKEERGRGNFPDRFSARQFPNYSSELNVNALLLGDSALYLCASSSRDRVNIQYFGAGTRLSVL.

The V gene is TRBV4-3, the J gene TRBJ2-5; 7 nucleotides align to TRBD1. The CDR3 sequence is 15 residues long. V was pared by 1 base and J by 1 base, with 3 bases of the junction left unmatched. CDR1 and CDR2 (germline): LGHNA, YSLEER. CDR3: CASSQGGQTQETQYF. For the CDR3, the DNA is TGCGCCAGCAGCCAAGGGGGACAGACCCAAGAGACCCAGTACTTC.

The chain combines TRBV4-1 with TRBJ1-6; 7 bases map to TRBD1. The CDR3 is 16 amino acids. Germline loops: CDR1 MGHRA, CDR2 YSYEKL. Trimming at V came to 2 bases and at J to 8 bases, leaving 9 bases not matched to a gene. The CDR3 loop reads CASSQTPTGIYSPLHF. The CDR3 region has the DNA TGCGCCAGCAGCCAAACCCCGACAGGGATTTATTCACCCCTCCACTTT.

This chain's CDR3 is CASSQTEAGERTYNEQFF. DNA for the CDR3: TGTGCCAGCAGCCAAACCGAAGCGGGAGAAAGAACCTACAATGAGCAGTTCTTC. The chain joins TRBV14 to TRBJ2-1; 8 bases align to TRBD2. V shed 2 bases and J 2 bases; nucleotides not matched to a gene: 11. Germline lookup yields CDR1 SGHDN and CDR2 FVKESK. This CDR3 has 18 amino acids.